The entry that follows covers one TCR beta chain sequence. Its antigen is not identified. The study drew the donors from its approximately 110-subject validation cohort, separate from the approximately 700-subject first cohort. Measured with immunoSEQ multiplex PCR; TCRdb has only the in-frame clones, and not every one. The sample yields about 170,000 clones, approximately 96% seen once. The data were obtained in a study of cytomegalovirus exposure and HLA in healthy donors. Study observations and caveats: Altogether, about 160 TCR beta chains were recorded as cytomegalovirus-associated.

CDR1 and CDR2 (germline): SEHNR, FQNEAQ (reference sequence). V dropped 0 bases and J dropped 7; count of bases not matched to a gene: 1. This CDR3 comprises 15 residues. This TCR came from a young woman in good health and CMV-seronegative. The sample consisted of PBMCs. The chain combines TRBV7-9 with TRBJ1-3, with 12 bases aligning to TRBD1. CDR3: CASSLAGQGANTIYF. The CDR3 DNA reads TGTGCCAGCAGCTTAGCGGGACAGGGGGCCAACACCATATATTTT.